This T cell receptor (beta chain) was captured in a study of control samples from healthy donors and cancer patients. This CDR3 has 15 amino acids. V lost 3 bases to trimming and J lost 7 bases; unmatched junction nucleotides: 7. Germline-derived CDR1 and CDR2 are MNHEY and SVGAGI. This clone was recorded only once. Data came from immunoSEQ multiplex PCR; TCRdb stores just in-frame clones and leaves some out. The sample includes 130,000 or so clones, 90% to 95% seen only once; the top ten take about an eighth. The sequenced sample consisted of blood. V usage is TRBV6-5 and J usage is TRBJ1-5, with 9 bases identical to TRBD1. The sequence derives from a man aged 35-49 years in good health. The CDR3 is CASSYGTGFGQPQHF. The CDR3 nucleotides read TGTGCCAGCAGTTATGGGACAGGGTTTGGCCAGCCCCAGCATTTT.